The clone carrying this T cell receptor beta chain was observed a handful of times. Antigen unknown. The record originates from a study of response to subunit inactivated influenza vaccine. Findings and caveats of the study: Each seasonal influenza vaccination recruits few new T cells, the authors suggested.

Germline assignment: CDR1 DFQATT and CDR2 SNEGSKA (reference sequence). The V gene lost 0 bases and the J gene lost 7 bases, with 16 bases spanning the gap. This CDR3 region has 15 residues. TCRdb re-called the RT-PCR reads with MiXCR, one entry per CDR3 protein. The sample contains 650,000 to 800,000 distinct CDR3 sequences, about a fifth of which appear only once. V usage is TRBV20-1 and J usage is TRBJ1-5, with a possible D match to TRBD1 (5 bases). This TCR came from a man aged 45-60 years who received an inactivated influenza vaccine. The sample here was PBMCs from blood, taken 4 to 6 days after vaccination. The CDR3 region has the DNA TGCAGTGCTAGAGATCAGGGCCCCACCGGGCAGCCCCAGCATTTT. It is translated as CSARDQGPTGQPQHF.